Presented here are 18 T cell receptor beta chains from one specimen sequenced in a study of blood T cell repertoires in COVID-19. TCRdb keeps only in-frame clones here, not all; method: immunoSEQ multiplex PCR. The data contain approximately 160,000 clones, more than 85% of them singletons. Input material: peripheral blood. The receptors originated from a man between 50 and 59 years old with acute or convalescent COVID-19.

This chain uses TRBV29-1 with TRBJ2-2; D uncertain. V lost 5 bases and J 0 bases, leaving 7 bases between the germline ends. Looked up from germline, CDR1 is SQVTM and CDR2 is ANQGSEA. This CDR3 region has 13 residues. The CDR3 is CSVTVANTGELFF. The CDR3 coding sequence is TGCAGCGTTACGGTAGCGAACACCGGGGAGCTGTTTTTT.

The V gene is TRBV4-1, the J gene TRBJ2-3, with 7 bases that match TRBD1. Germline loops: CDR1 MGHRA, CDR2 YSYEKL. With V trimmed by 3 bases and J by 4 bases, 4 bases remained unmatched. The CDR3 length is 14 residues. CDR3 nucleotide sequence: TGCGCCAGCAGCCACCAGGACAGGCCAGATACGCAGTATTTT. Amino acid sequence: CASSHQDRPDTQYF.

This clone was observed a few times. The CDR3 sequence: CASSPTGGPADTQYF. In DNA, the CDR3 is TGTGCCAGCAGCCCAACAGGGGGGCCGGCAGATACGCAGTATTTT. The chain joins TRBV4-2 to TRBJ2-3; 8 bases line up with TRBD1. Germline V lookup: CDR1 LGHNA, CDR2 YNFKEQ. The CDR3 is 15 residues long. The ends lost 4 bases at V and 4 bases at J; junction bases unmatched: 7.

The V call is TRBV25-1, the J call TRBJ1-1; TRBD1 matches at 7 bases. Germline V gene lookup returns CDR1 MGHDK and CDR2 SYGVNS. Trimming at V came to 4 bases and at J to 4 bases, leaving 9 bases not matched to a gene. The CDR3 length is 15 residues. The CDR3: CASSAYRGSGTEAFF. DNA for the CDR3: TGTGCCAGCAGTGCTTACAGGGGATCGGGCACTGAAGCTTTCTTT. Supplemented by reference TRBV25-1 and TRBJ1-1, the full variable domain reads EADIYQTPRYLVIGTGKKITLECSQTMGHDKMYWYQQDPGMELHLIHYSYGVNSTEKGDLSSESTVSRIRTEHFPLTLESARPSHTSQYLCASSAYRGSGTEAFFGQGTRLTVV.

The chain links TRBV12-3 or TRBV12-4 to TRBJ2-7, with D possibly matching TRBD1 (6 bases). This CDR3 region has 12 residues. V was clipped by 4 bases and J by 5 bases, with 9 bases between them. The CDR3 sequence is CASSSGDHEQYV. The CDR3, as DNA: TGTGCCAGCAGTTCAGGGGACCACGAGCAGTACGTC.

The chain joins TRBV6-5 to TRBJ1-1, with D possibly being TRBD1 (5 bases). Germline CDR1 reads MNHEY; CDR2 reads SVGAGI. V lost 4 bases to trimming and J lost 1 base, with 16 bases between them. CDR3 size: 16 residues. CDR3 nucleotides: TGTGCCAGCAGTTTAGGGAGGGGATATGGGAACACTGAAGCTTTCTTT. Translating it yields CASSLGRGYGNTEAFF.

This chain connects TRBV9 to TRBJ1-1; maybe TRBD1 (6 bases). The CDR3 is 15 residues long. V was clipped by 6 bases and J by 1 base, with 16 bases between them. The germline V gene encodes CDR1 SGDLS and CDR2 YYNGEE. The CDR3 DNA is TGTGCCAGCACCAAGGAGGGGGGGAGGAACACTGAAGCTTTCTTT. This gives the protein CASTKEGGRNTEAFF.

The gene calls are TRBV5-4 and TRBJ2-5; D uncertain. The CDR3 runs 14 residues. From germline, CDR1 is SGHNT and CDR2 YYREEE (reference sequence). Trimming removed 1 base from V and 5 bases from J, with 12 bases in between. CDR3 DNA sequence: TGTGCCAGCAGCTTGTATTTCACAACGGAGACCCAGTACTTC. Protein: CASSLYFTTETQYF.

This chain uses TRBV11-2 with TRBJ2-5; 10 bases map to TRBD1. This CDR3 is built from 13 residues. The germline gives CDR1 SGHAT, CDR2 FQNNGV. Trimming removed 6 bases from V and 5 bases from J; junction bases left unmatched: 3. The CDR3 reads CASRRDRGETQYF. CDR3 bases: TGTGCCAGCAGACGGGACAGGGGTGAGACCCAGTACTTC.

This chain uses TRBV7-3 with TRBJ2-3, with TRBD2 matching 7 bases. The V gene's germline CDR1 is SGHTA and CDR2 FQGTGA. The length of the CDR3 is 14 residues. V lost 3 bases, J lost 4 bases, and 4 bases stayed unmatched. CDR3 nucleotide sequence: TGTGCCAGCAGCTTGTCGGGGGGAGCAGATACGCAGTATTTT. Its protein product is CASSLSGGADTQYF.

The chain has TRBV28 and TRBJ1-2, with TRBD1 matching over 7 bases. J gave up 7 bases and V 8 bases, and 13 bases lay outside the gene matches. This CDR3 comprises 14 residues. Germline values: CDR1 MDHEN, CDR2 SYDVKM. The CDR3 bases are TGTGCCAGCGGTATTCAACAGGGGACGGGTGGCTACACCTTC. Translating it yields CASGIQQGTGGYTF.

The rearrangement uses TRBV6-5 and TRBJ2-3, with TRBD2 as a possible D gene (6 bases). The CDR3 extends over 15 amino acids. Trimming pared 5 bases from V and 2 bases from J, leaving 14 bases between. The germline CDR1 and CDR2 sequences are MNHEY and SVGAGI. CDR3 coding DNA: TGTGCCAGCAGTCGGGACTTAGGGTCCACAGATACGCAGTATTTT. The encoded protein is CASSRDLGSTDTQYF.

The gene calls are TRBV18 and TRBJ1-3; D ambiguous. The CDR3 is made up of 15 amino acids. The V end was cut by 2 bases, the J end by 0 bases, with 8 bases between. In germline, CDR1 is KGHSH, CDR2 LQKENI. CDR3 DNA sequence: TGTGCCAGCTCACCATCCGCGAGCTCTGGAAACACCATATATTTT. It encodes CASSPSASSGNTIYF. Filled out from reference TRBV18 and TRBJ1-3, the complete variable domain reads NAGVMQNPRHLVRRRGQEARLRCSPMKGHSHVYWYRQLPEEGLKFMVYLQKENIIDESGMPKERFSAEFPKEGPSILRIQQVVRGDSAAYFCASSPSASSGNTIYFGEGSWLTVV.

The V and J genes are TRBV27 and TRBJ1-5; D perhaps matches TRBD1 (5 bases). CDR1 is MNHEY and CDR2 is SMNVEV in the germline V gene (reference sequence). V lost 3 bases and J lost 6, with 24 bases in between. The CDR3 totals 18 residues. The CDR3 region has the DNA TGTGCCAGCAGTTTTATCGCTGGTTCAGGGCCGGTCCTTCAGCCCCAGCATTTT. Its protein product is CASSFIAGSGPVLQPQHF.

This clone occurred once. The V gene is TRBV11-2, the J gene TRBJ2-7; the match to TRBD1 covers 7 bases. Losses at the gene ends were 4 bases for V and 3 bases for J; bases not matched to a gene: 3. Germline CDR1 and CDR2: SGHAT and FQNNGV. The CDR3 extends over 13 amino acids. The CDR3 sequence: CASSWDSVYEQYF. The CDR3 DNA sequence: TGTGCCAGCAGCTGGGACAGCGTCTACGAGCAGTACTTC.

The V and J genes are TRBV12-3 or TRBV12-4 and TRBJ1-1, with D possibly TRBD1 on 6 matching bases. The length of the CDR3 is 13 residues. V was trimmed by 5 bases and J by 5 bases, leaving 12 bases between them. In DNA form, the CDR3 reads TGTGCCAGCAGTATACAGGGTAGAACTGAAGCTTTCTTT. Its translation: CASSIQGRTEAFF.

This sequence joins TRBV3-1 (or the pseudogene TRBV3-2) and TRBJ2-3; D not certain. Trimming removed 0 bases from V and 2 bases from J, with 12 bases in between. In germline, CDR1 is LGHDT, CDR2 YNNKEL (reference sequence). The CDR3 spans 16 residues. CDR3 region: CASSQDREVATDTQYF. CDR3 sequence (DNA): TGTGCCAGCAGCCAAGATCGAGAGGTGGCCACAGATACGCAGTATTTT.

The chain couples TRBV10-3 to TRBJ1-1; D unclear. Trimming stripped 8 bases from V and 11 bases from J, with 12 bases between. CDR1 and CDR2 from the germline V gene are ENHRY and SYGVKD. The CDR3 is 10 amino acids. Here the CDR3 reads CAIVPRFAFF. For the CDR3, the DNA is TGTGCCATCGTACCTAGGTTCGCTTTCTTT.